This T cell receptor (beta chain) derives from a study of tissue T cells after allogeneic stem cell transplantation. Findings and limits, study-wide: Across patients, clones rarely overlapped, yet motif clusters were shared tissue-specifically. In patients and mice, blood and spleen missed much of tissue repertoire.

Sequenced by immunoSEQ multiplex PCR; TCRdb stores in-frame clones only, minus some. The sample lists 25,000 to 30,000 clones; roughly 85% were seen once. The germline gives CDR1 SGDLS, CDR2 YYNGEE. V was trimmed by 7 bases and J by 1 base, leaving 11 bases between them. The CDR3 extends over 13 amino acids. This clone was seen a single time. Its antigen is not known. The rearrangement uses TRBV9 and TRBJ2-5; a possible D gene is TRBD1 (5 bases). This sample comprised blood, obtained before transplantation. The source is a woman aged 18-49 years who later had graft-versus-host disease after an allogeneic stem cell transplant. CDR3 region: CASATGFQETQYF. CDR3 coding DNA: TGTGCCAGCGCAACAGGTTTCCAAGAGACCCAGTACTTC.